These T cell receptor beta chains were read from a single sample in a study of T cell responses to AZD1222 COVID-19 vaccine. Assay: immunoSEQ multiplex PCR; the TCRdb copy retains only in-frame clones and omits some. The sample consists of some 150,000 clones, roughly 92% of them appearing once. The sample was peripheral blood, taken on day 0 of AZD1222 vaccination. Receptor source: an adult in good health. Both conserved end residues are part of each CDR3. Each record gives: V gene, D gene, clone size, J gene, CDR3 protein, CDR3 DNA. A D gene is named only where the DNA matches it firmly. Clone size is given for some rows only: seen once, a few or many times, or a class if the clone is expanded.

>TRBV5-1|.|few|TRBJ2-1
CASSSAPNNEQFF
TGCGCCAGCAGCTCCGCCCCTAACAATGAGCAGTTCTTC
>TRBV5-6|TRBD1|.|TRBJ1-1
CASSPGTGANTEAFF
TGTGCCAGCAGCCCCGGGACAGGGGCGAACACTGAAGCTTTCTTT
>TRBV7-2|.|.|TRBJ1-1
CASSLAGAGSPSGAFF
TGTGCCAGCAGCTTAGCGGGGGCGGGCTCCCCGTCGGGTGCTTTCTTT
>TRBV28|TRBD2|once|TRBJ2-3
CASSRPGLADNTDTQYF
TGTGCCAGCAGCCGTCCGGGACTAGCGGATAACACAGATACGCAGTATTTT
>TRBV18|TRBD2|.|TRBJ2-7
CASSPPGLTGGEQYF
TGTGCCAGCTCACCGCCGGGTCTGACGGGGGGTGAGCAGTACTTC
>TRBV27|.|few|TRBJ2-7
CASSLSGGSHEQYF
TGTGCCAGCAGTTTATCCGGGGGTTCCCACGAGCAGTACTTC
>TRBV5-1|.|.|TRBJ2-3
CASSLGTQTDTQYF
TGCGCCAGCAGCTTAGGGACCCAAACAGATACGCAGTATTTT
>TRBV19|.|.|TRBJ2-7
CASSIGRGTYEQYF
TGTGCCAGTAGTATAGGCCGGGGCACCTACGAGCAGTACTTC
>TRBV3-1/TRBV3-2|.|.|TRBJ1-5
CASSQGAGTNQPQHF
TGTGCCAGCAGCCAAGGGGCAGGGACTAATCAGCCCCAGCATTTT
>TRBV28|.|.|TRBJ2-7
CASGPGVAYEQYF
TGTGCCAGCGGGCCGGGAGTCGCCTACGAGCAGTACTTC
>TRBV6-5|.|.|TRBJ1-6
CASKPQGSSPLHF
TGTGCCAGCAAACCCCAGGGAAGTTCACCCCTCCACTTT
>TRBV5-1|TRBD2|few|TRBJ2-2
CASSLQPSGGYSNTGELFF
TGCGCCAGCAGCTTACAACCTAGCGGGGGTTACTCGAACACCGGGGAGCTGTTTTTT
>TRBV18|.|.|TRBJ2-2
CASSPWRGRTTGEPGELFF
TGTGCCAGCTCACCATGGCGGGGGCGAACGACGGGGGAACCTGGGGAGCTGTTTTTT
>TRBV1|.|.|TRBJ2-3
CTSSQYLQRGASTDTQYF
TGCACCAGCAGCCAATACCTACAGCGGGGGGCGAGCACAGATACGCAGTATTTT
>TRBV28|TRBD1|.|TRBJ1-1
CASSDPGQGNPGAFF
TGTGCCAGCAGTGACCCGGGACAGGGGAATCCCGGAGCTTTCTTT
>TRBV6-4|TRBD2|once|TRBJ2-1
CASSDELAGETIYNEQFF
TGTGCCAGCAGTGATGAACTAGCGGGGGAAACGATTTACAATGAGCAGTTCTTC
>TRBV6-6|TRBD1|.|TRBJ2-5
CASRGTGGSETQYF
TGTGCCAGCAGGGGTACAGGGGGATCAGAGACCCAGTACTTC
>TRBV19|TRBD1|once|TRBJ2-6
CASSMWTGGFGANVLTF
TGTGCCAGTAGTATGTGGACAGGGGGCTTTGGGGCCAACGTCCTGACTTTC
>TRBV14|.|few|TRBJ2-7
CASSQGGLGRTYEQYF
TGTGCCAGCAGCCAAGGAGGGTTGGGCAGGACCTACGAGCAGTACTTC
>TRBV11-2|TRBD2|once|TRBJ2-3
CASSLAWTSGGARQYF
TGTGCCAGCAGCTTAGCCTGGACTAGCGGGGGGGCCCGGCAGTATTTT
>TRBV6-6|.|.|TRBJ2-5
CASSYSKETQYF
TGTGCCAGCAGTTACTCGAAAGAGACCCAGTACTTC
>TRBV14|TRBD1|.|TRBJ2-7
CASSHPDRGHDEQYF
TGTGCCAGCAGCCACCCCGACAGGGGGCACGACGAGCAGTACTTC
>TRBV7-2|.|.|TRBJ1-2
CASSLAHQGYTF
TGTGCCAGCAGCTTAGCGCACCAAGGCTACACCTTC
>TRBV29-1|TRBD1|.|TRBJ1-5
CSVTDREGQPQHF
TGCAGCGTTACGGACAGGGAGGGTCAGCCCCAGCATTTT
>TRBV29-1|TRBD1|once|TRBJ1-2
CSVGTGDPPNYGYTF
TGCAGCGTTGGGACAGGAGACCCTCCTAACTATGGCTACACCTTC
>TRBV5-1|.|.|TRBJ1-6
CASSPTGMDNSPLHF
TGCGCCAGCAGCCCCACAGGGATGGATAATTCACCCCTCCACTTT
>TRBV6-5|TRBD2|.|TRBJ2-7
CASSYSGPGGYEQYF
TGTGCCAGCAGTTACTCGGGACCGGGGGGCTACGAGCAGTACTTC
>TRBV5-1|.|.|TRBJ2-2
CASSSTLRRSGELFF
TGCGCCAGCAGCTCCACACTCAGACGGTCCGGGGAGCTGTTTTTT
>TRBV9|TRBD2|.|TRBJ2-5
CASSVYGEGTTRETQYF
TGTGCCAGCAGCGTCTACGGGGAGGGGACCACGAGGGAGACCCAGTACTTC
>TRBV5-1|.|.|TRBJ2-2
CASSSNTGELFF
TGCGCCAGCAGCTCAAACACCGGGGAGCTGTTTTTT
>TRBV4-2|.|.|TRBJ1-3
CASSQVEEDTIYF
TGTGCCAGCAGCCAAGTCGAGGAGGACACCATATATTTT
>TRBV29-1|.|.|TRBJ1-3
CSVESGPSSGNTIYF
TGCAGCGTTGAGTCAGGACCTTCCTCTGGAAACACCATATATTTT
>TRBV18|.|few|TRBJ2-1
CASSPETSKNEQFF
TGTGCCAGCTCACCAGAAACTAGTAAGAATGAGCAGTTCTTC
>TRBV11-2|.|.|TRBJ1-5
CASSQEASNQPQHF
TGTGCCAGCAGCCAAGAGGCTAGCAATCAGCCCCAGCATTTT
>TRBV6-5|.|once|TRBJ1-2
CASSYAGTYGYTF
TGTGCCAGCAGTTATGCAGGAACTTATGGCTACACCTTC
>TRBV7-8|.|once|TRBJ2-2
CASSLAPEDARELFF
TGTGCCAGCAGCTTAGCCCCCGAGGATGCACGGGAGCTGTTTTTT
>TRBV21-1|.|once|TRBJ2-1
CASSKEAGQGNEQFF
TGTGCCAGCAGCAAAGAAGCGGGGCAGGGCAATGAGCAGTTCTTC
>TRBV3-1/TRBV3-2|.|.|TRBJ1-5
CASSQVPLEPQHF
TGTGCCAGCAGCCAAGTTCCTTTGGAGCCCCAGCATTTT
>TRBV27|.|.|TRBJ2-7
CASSDARTVKQYF
TGTGCCAGCAGTGATGCGAGGACGGTTAAGCAGTACTTC
>TRBV14|.|.|TRBJ1-1
CASSQTRLSNTEAFF
TGTGCCAGCAGCCAAACTCGTCTATCGAACACTGAAGCTTTCTTT
>TRBV4-2|.|.|TRBJ1-1
CASSPTPATGNTEAFF
TGTGCCAGCAGCCCCACGCCCGCGACAGGGAACACTGAAGCTTTCTTT
>TRBV6-5|TRBD2|.|TRBJ2-3
CASSRGLAGDTQYF
TGTGCCAGCTCCAGGGGACTAGCGGGAGATACGCAGTATTTT
>TRBV7-6|TRBD1|.|TRBJ1-5
CASSPRTGGGQPQHF
TGTGCCAGCAGCCCACGGACAGGGGGCGGACAGCCCCAGCATTTT
>TRBV19|TRBD1|.|TRBJ1-2
CASSSLGTGGYGYTF
TGTGCCAGTAGTAGCCTTGGGACAGGGGGCTATGGCTACACCTTC
>TRBV5-5|TRBD1|.|TRBJ1-5
CASSFRDRGNQPQHF
TGTGCCAGCAGCTTTAGGGACAGGGGTAATCAGCCCCAGCATTTT
>TRBV6-1|.|.|TRBJ1-5
CASSVPNQPQHF
TGTGCCAGCAGTGTCCCCAATCAGCCCCAGCATTTT
>TRBV3-1/TRBV3-2|.|.|TRBJ1-1
CASSQDIVGEAFF
TGTGCCAGCAGCCAAGATATCGTAGGGGAAGCTTTCTTT
>TRBV24-1|.|.|TRBJ1-2
CATSDLTASYGYTF
TGTGCCACCAGTGATTTGACAGCATCCTATGGCTACACCTTC
>TRBV12-3/TRBV12-4|.|few|TRBJ2-2
CASRLTGELFF
TGTGCCAGCAGACTAACCGGGGAGCTGTTTTTT
>TRBV5-6|.|few|TRBJ1-3
CASSPSLLLRNTIYF
TGTGCCAGCAGCCCGTCGCTTCTATTGAGAAACACCATATATTTT
>TRBV5-1|.|.|TRBJ1-3
CASSLTSNSGTIYF
TGCGCCAGCAGCCTAACAAGCAACTCTGGGACCATATATTTT
>TRBV11-3|.|.|TRBJ2-2
CASSLSQLGRSNTGELFF
TGTGCCAGCAGTTTATCTCAACTCGGACGGTCGAACACCGGGGAGCTGTTTTTT